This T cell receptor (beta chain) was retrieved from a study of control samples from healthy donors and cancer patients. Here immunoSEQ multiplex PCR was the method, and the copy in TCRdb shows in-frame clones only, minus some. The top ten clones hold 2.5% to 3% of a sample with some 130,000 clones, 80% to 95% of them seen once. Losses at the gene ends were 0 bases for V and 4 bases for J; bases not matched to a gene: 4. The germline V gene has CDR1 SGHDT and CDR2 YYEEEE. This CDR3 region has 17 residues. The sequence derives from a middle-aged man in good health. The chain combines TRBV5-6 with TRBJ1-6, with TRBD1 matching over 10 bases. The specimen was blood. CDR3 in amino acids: CASSLGTGGSYNSPLHF. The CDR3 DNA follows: TGTGCCAGCAGCTTGGGGACAGGGGGTTCTTATAATTCACCCCTCCACTTT.